This TCR beta chain is from a study of blood T cells in healthy people across ages. This CDR3 spans 17 amino acids. Primers used in a second PCR of roughly 6 to 12 cycles were a sample-barcoded 5' primer and a J-beta primer mix. TCRdb processed the 5' RACE reads anew with MiXCR; each CDR3 protein has one entry. The sample has fewer than 900,000 distinct CDR3 sequences; roughly 45% are singletons. There are a few counts of this clonotype. The gene calls are TRBV21-1 and TRBJ1-5; the table's D gene call, TRBD1, was not cross checked with the DNA. TRBV21-1 is shown as a pseudogene. The sequencing input was blood. The sequence was obtained from a woman aged 60 to 75 in good health. DNA of the CDR3: TGTGCCAGCAGCAACTCCCGGGGACAGCCAATCAATCAGCCCCAGCATTTT. The encoded protein is CASSNSRGQPINQPQHF.